The 16 T cell receptor beta chains listed next were all sequenced from one sample in a study of blood T cell repertoires in COVID-19. Measured with immunoSEQ multiplex PCR; TCRdb has only the in-frame clones, and not every one. Here the sample spans about 180,000 clones, about 90% being singletons. Sequenced: PBMCs or T cells enriched from blood (not recorded which). The origin of the receptors is a human donor with acute COVID-19. The donor label of this sample is uncertain.

This clone was seen just once. The chain couples TRBV24-1 to TRBJ2-3; 13 bases are a match to TRBD2. CDR1 and CDR2 from the germline V gene are KGHDR and SFDVKD. V was clipped by 4 bases and J by 4 bases; unmatched bases: 4. CDR3 length equals 16 residues. The CDR3 sequence is CATSDLTSGGSDTQYF. DNA of the CDR3: TGTGCCACCAGTGACTTGACTAGCGGGGGGTCAGATACGCAGTATTTT.

This clone was seen once. The chain combines TRBV7-8 with TRBJ2-4; 7 bases align to TRBD1. The CDR3 has 17 amino acids. CDR1 and CDR2 (germline): SGHVS, FQNEAQ. V was pared by 5 bases and J by 2 bases, with 12 bases of the junction left unmatched. The CDR3 is CASSPSRQGRPKNIQYF. DNA for the CDR3: TGTGCCAGCAGCCCCTCCCGACAGGGAAGGCCCAAAAACATTCAGTACTTC.

This chain links TRBV24-1 with TRBJ1-1; no firm D call. V was clipped by 4 bases and J by 8 bases, with 13 bases between them. CDR1 and CDR2 from the germline V gene are KGHDR and SFDVKD. This CDR3 comprises 13 residues. DNA of the CDR3: TGTGCCACCAGTGACCCCCGTGCGGGGGAAGCTTTCTTT. It codes for CATSDPRAGEAFF.

This clone was recorded only once. The chain joins TRBV5-1 to TRBJ2-7; D is undetermined. V was pared by 7 bases and J by 0 bases, with 8 bases between. The CDR3 is 12 amino acids. Germline V gene sequence: CDR1 SGHRS, CDR2 YFSETQ. Here the CDR3 reads CASGYSSYEQYF. The CDR3 nucleotides read TGCGCCAGCGGCTATAGCTCCTACGAGCAGTACTTC.

The rearrangement joins TRBV11-2 to TRBJ1-2, with 8 bases matching TRBD1. V shed 4 bases and J 3 bases; nucleotides not matched to a gene: 7. The germline V gene encodes CDR1 SGHAT and CDR2 FQNNGV. This CDR3 spans 15 amino acids. The DNA for the CDR3 is TGTGCCAGCAGCTCATACAGGGGGGAAGACTATGGCTACACCTTC. Translation gives CASSSYRGEDYGYTF.

J is TRBJ1-5 and V is TRBV4-1; possible D gene TRBD1, 6 bases. The CDR3 extends over 14 amino acids. CDR1 is MGHRA and CDR2 is YSYEKL in the germline V gene. V gave up 5 bases and J gave up 2 bases, with 10 bases separating them. The DNA of the CDR3 is TGCGCCAGCAGCTCAGCAGGGGGCAATCAGCCCCAGCATTTT. It yields the protein CASSSAGGNQPQHF.

CDR3 in amino acids: CSVRLAGGYNEQFF. The DNA for the CDR3 is TGCAGCGTTCGACTAGCGGGGGGATACAATGAGCAGTTCTTC. The chain is built from TRBV29-1 and TRBJ2-1, with TRBD2 matching over 13 bases. The germline gives CDR1 SQVTM, CDR2 ANQGSEA. The V segment lost 5 bases and the J segment 4 bases; nucleotides outside the gene matches: 2. The length of the CDR3 is 14 residues.

The V and J genes are TRBV2 and TRBJ1-3; D unresolved. Deletions cut 1 base from V and 0 bases from J, with 7 bases between. This CDR3 has 15 residues. Germline V gives CDR1 SNHLY, CDR2 FYNNEI. In nucleotides, the CDR3 is TGTGCCAGCAGTGAAGGCAGGCTCTCTGGAAACACCATATATTTT. Protein sequence: CASSEGRLSGNTIYF.

The chain recombines TRBV20-1 with TRBJ2-1; 9 bases agree with TRBD2. The CDR3 is 13 amino acids. Germline-derived CDR1 and CDR2 are DFQATT and SNEGSKA (reference sequence). V was clipped by 3 bases and J by 8 bases; unmatched bases: 5. CDR3: CSASGLAGYEQFF. The CDR3, as DNA: TGCAGTGCTAGTGGCCTAGCGGGGTATGAGCAGTTCTTC.

This clone showed up just once. The chain couples TRBV19 to TRBJ2-2; D possibly corresponds to TRBD2 (6 bases). The CDR3 spans 16 residues. V was cut by 3 bases and J by 4 bases, with 15 bases left in between. Germline CDR1 and CDR2: LNHDA and SQIVND (reference sequence). The CDR3 sequence is CASSIGRGHPTGELFF. In nucleotides, the CDR3 is TGTGCCAGTAGTATCGGGCGGGGCCATCCCACCGGGGAGCTGTTTTTT.

This chain uses TRBV7-8 with TRBJ2-5, with D unresolved. Germline CDR1 SGHVS, CDR2 FQNEAQ. V lost 0 bases to trimming and J lost 2 bases, with 7 bases between them. The CDR3 has 14 residues. The CDR3 reads CASSLANSQETQYF. DNA for the CDR3: TGTGCCAGCAGCTTAGCCAACAGTCAAGAGACCCAGTACTTC.

The chain carries TRBV27 and TRBJ2-3; 10 nucleotides match TRBD2. The CDR3 extends over 15 amino acids. CDR1 and CDR2 (germline): MNHEY, SMNVEV (reference sequence). Unmatched junction bases numbered 6, after V lost 2 bases and J lost 7 bases. The CDR3 region is CASSLMGLARNTQYF. Written as DNA, the CDR3 is TGTGCCAGCAGTTTAATGGGACTAGCGCGGAATACGCAGTATTTT.

CDR3 sequence: CASSFRQGVETQYF. In DNA, the CDR3 is TGTGCCAGCAGCTTTCGCCAGGGCGTGGAGACCCAGTACTTC. The chain employs TRBV5-4 and TRBJ2-5; possible D gene TRBD1, 5 bases. CDR1 is SGHNT and CDR2 is YYREEE in the germline V gene (reference sequence). The V end lost 2 bases, the J end lost 5 bases, and 13 bases lay between the germline ends. The CDR3 consists of 14 residues.

This chain connects TRBV9 to TRBJ2-1; 8 nucleotides line up with TRBD2. This CDR3 spans 16 amino acids. Germline assignment: CDR1 SGDLS and CDR2 YYNGEE. V lost 4 bases to trimming and J lost 5 bases; unmatched junction nucleotides: 11. The CDR3 region is CASSLRGVAGNNEQFF. DNA for the CDR3: TGTGCCAGCAGCCTCCGAGGGGTAGCGGGGAACAATGAGCAGTTCTTC.

The chain joins TRBV28 to TRBJ2-1; D unclear. The CDR3 length is 13 residues. The germline V gene encodes CDR1 MDHEN and CDR2 SYDVKM. V was cut by 6 bases and J by 2 bases, with 8 bases left in between. CDR3 protein: CASRANPYNEQFF. CDR3 bases: TGTGCCAGCAGAGCTAACCCCTACAATGAGCAGTTCTTC. Together with reference TRBV28 and TRBJ2-1, the CDR3 gives the full variable domain: DVKVTQSSRYLVKRTGEKVFLECVQDMDHENMFWYRQDPGLGLRLIYFSYDVKMKEKGDIPEGYSVSREKKERFSLILESASTNQTSMYLCASRANPYNEQFFGPGTRLTVL.

This chain uses TRBV7-8 with TRBJ1-2; possible D gene TRBD1, 6 bases. The germline V gene has CDR1 SGHVS and CDR2 FQNEAQ. The CDR3 runs 14 residues. Trimming shortened V by 5 bases and J by 8 bases, and 18 bases separated the two germline ends. CDR3 in DNA: TGTGCCAGCAGCACAACCACAGGGCTGCGGGGCTACACCTTC. Its protein product is CASSTTTGLRGYTF.